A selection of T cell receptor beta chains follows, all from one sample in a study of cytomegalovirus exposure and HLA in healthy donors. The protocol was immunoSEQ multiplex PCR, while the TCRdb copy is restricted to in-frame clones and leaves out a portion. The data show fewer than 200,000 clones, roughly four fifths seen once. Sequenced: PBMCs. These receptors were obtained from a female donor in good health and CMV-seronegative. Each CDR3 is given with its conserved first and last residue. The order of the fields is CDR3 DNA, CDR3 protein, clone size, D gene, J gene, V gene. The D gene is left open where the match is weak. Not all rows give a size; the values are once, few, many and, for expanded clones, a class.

TGTGCCAGCGGGGACAGACCTACCGGGGAGCTGTTTTTT	CASGDRPTGELFF	NA	TRBD1	TRBJ2-2	TRBV27
TGTGCCAGCTCCCTGGGGGGAAGGGCTGAAGCTTTCTTT	CASSLGGRAEAFF	NA	NA	TRBJ1-1	TRBV6-5
TGTGCCAGCAGCTTCACTGGGGGCGAGACCCAGTACTTC	CASSFTGGETQYF	NA	NA	TRBJ2-5	TRBV11-2
TGTGCCATCAGACAGGGGGACAATCAGCCCCAGCATTTT	CAIRQGDNQPQHF	NA	TRBD1	TRBJ1-5	TRBV10-3
TGTGCCAGCAGCTTCGGGACTCAAAGGGGATGGTCAACTAATGAAAAACTGTTTTTT	CASSFGTQRGWSTNEKLFF	NA	NA	TRBJ1-4	TRBV7-9
TGTGCCAGCAGCCCGGGCAGGGGAGAATTGAACACTGAAGCTTTCTTT	CASSPGRGELNTEAFF	NA	NA	TRBJ1-1	TRBV7-9
TGTGCCAGCAGTTACTCGGGGGGGGAGACCCAGTACTTC	CASSYSGGETQYF	NA	TRBD2	TRBJ2-5	TRBV6-5
TGTGCCAGCACACACTGGGGGGATGAGGACACTGAAGCTTTCTTT	CASTHWGDEDTEAFF	few	NA	TRBJ1-1	TRBV7-9
TGTGCCAGCTCACCAAGGCGTGGCGGGGGGGCAGGTAGCAATGAGCAGTTCTTC	CASSPRRGGGAGSNEQFF	NA	TRBD2	TRBJ2-1	TRBV18
TGTGCCAGCAGTGGACTAAGGGAGACCCAGTACTTC	CASSGLRETQYF	few	NA	TRBJ2-5	TRBV2
TGTGCCACCATTTTAGACAGCTCCTATAATTCACCCCTCCACTTT	CATILDSSYNSPLHF	NA	NA	TRBJ1-6	TRBV28
TGTGCCAGCTCACCATCAACAGGGGGAAGGAACACTGAAGCTTTCTTT	CASSPSTGGRNTEAFF	NA	TRBD1	TRBJ1-1	TRBV18
TGTGCCAGCAGCAGACAGGGTAATGAGCAGTTCTTC	CASSRQGNEQFF	once	TRBD1	TRBJ2-1	TRBV2